This T cell receptor beta chain is from a study of a mutant IDH1 vaccine in newly diagnosed glioma. About the research overall: Vaccines began 4-6 weeks after radiotherapy alone, or with temozolomide cycles. Pretreatment consisted of radiotherapy, temozolomide, or both, with most receiving both.

Trimming removed 7 bases at V and 5 bases at J, with 11 bases between. CDR3 length: 12 residues. Germline CDR1 MNHNY, CDR2 SVGAGI (reference sequence). The method was immunoSEQ multiplex PCR; TCRdb's version includes in-frame clones alone and lacks a portion of them. The sample contains 40,000 to 55,000 clones, approximately 80% of which appear only once. Time point: week 35, safety follow-up. In every dose of vaccine, 300 ug of mutant IDH1 20-mer peptide was given alongside topical imiquimod. Patients received eight vaccinations in weeks 1, 3, 5, 7, 11, 15, 19, 23. With respect to this clone: The target antigen is unknown.

The study, taken as a whole, reports: Among top peripheral T cell clonotypes, changes seemed unrelated to pseudoprogression.

The V call is TRBV6-6, the J call TRBJ2-5; D unclear. The sequencing here drew on PBMCs, taken from a glioma patient whose treatment included an IDH1 peptide vaccine. The clonotype was recovered from a man in his forties with glioma. CDR3: CASTSGRETQYF. In DNA, the CDR3 is TGTGCCAGCACTTCGGGTCGGGAGACCCAGTACTTC.